These 6 T cell receptor beta chains were sequenced from one sample in a study of technical replicates of blood from a few donors. Here immunoSEQ multiplex PCR was the method, and the copy in TCRdb shows in-frame clones only, minus some. The table lists just under 60,000 clones, about 94% of them singletons. Material for sequencing was PBMCs. The receptors were gathered from a human donor in good health. Some clones in this sample may be carry-over from other donors' samples.

This clone appeared a single time. The genes are TRBV4-1 and TRBJ1-4, with TRBD1 matching 9 bases. The CDR3 consists of 15 residues. Trimming cost V 4 bases and J 5 bases; bases outside gene matches: 5. Germline CDR1 MGHRA, CDR2 YSYEKL. CDR3 in DNA: TGCGCCAGCAGCCGAGGGGACAGGGAGAATGAAAAACTGTTTTTT. Translating it yields CASSRGDRENEKLFF.

The genes are TRBV6-1 and TRBJ2-5; D not resolved. CDR1 and CDR2 (germline): MNHNS, SASEGT. The CDR3 consists of 11 residues. The V and J ends lost 6 bases and 2 bases respectively, with 4 bases between them. In DNA, the CDR3 is TGTGCCAGCAGCCGGCAAGAGACCCAGTACTTC. Its translation is CASSRQETQYF.

This clone has only one observation. The CDR3: CASSESGVDGYTF. DNA for the CDR3: TGTGCCAGCAGTGAATCAGGGGTTGATGGCTACACCTTC. The chain couples TRBV6-1 to TRBJ1-2; a possible D gene is TRBD1 (6 bases). V gave up 2 bases and J gave up 6 bases, with 10 bases separating them. The germline CDR1 and CDR2 sequences are MNHNS and SASEGT. This CDR3 region has 13 residues.

The chain links TRBV2 to TRBJ2-7; 11 bases fit TRBD2. V dropped 5 bases and J dropped 1; count of bases not matched to a gene: 7. The germline V gene has CDR1 SNHLY and CDR2 FYNNEI. This CDR3 has 16 residues. The CDR3 DNA reads TGTGCCAGCAGTTCACCTAGCGGGGGGCCATCCTACGAGCAGTACTTC. Protein product: CASSSPSGGPSYEQYF.

The chain links TRBV5-1 to TRBJ1-1, with a possible D match to TRBD1 (5 bases). This CDR3 is built from 15 residues. Germline V gives CDR1 SGHRS, CDR2 YFSETQ. V was pared by 2 bases and J by 1 base, with 12 bases between. The CDR3 is CASSFWGGSNTEAFF. DNA of the CDR3: TGCGCCAGCAGCTTCTGGGGGGGATCGAACACTGAAGCTTTCTTT.

The chain employs TRBV7-6 and TRBJ2-7, with D possibly being TRBD2 (5 bases). The V gene's germline CDR1 is SGHVS and CDR2 FNYEAQ. The CDR3 runs 15 residues. V was clipped by 1 base and J by 1 base, with 11 bases between them. The CDR3 spells CASSLGGDGSYEQYF. The CDR3 DNA sequence: TGTGCCAGCAGCTTAGGGGGAGACGGTTCCTACGAGCAGTACTTC.